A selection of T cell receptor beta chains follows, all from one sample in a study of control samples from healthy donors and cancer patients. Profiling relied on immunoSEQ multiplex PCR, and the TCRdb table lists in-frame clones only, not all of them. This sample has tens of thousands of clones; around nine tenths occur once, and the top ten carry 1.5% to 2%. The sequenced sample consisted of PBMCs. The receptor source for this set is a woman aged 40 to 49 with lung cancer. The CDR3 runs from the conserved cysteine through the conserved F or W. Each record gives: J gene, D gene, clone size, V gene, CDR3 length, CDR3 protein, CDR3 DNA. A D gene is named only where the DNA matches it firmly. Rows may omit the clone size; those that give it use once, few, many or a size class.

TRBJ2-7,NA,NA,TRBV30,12,CAWSRQTDEQYF,TGTGCCTGGAGTAGACAGACCGACGAGCAGTACTTC
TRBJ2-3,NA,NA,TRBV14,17,CASSQDSAGSSTDTQYF,TGTGCCAGCAGCCAAGATTCGGCGGGGTCTAGCACAGATACGCAGTATTTT
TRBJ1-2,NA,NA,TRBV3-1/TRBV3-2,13,CASSHRGRFGYTF,TGTGCCAGCAGCCATCGAGGACGGTTTGGCTACACCTTC
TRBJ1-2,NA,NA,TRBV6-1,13,CASSEAGVYGYTF,TGTGCCAGCAGTGAGGCCGGGGTCTATGGCTACACCTTC
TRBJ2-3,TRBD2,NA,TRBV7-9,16,CASSPPGTSSADTQYF,TGTGCCAGCAGCCCTCCCGGGACTAGCAGTGCAGATACGCAGTATTTT
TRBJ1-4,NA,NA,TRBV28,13,CAIGTLWNEKLFF,TGTGCCATCGGGACCCTATGGAATGAAAAACTGTTTTTT
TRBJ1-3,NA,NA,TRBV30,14,CAWSRFASGNTIYF,TGTGCCTGGAGTAGGTTTGCTTCTGGAAACACCATATATTTT
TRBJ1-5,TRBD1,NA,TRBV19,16,CASSIGNRGSLQPQHF,TGTGCCAGTAGTATAGGGAACAGGGGATCTCTTCAGCCCCAGCATTTT
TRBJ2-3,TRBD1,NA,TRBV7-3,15,CASSTPGQGTDTQYF,TGTGCCAGCAGCACACCGGGACAGGGCACAGATACGCAGTATTTT
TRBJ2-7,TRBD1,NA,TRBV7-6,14,CASSTSGRGHEQYF,TGTGCCAGCAGCACATCGGGTAGGGGGCACGAGCAGTACTTC
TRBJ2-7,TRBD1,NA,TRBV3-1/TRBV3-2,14,CASSPTGDGYEQYF,TGTGCCAGCAGCCCGACAGGGGATGGCTACGAGCAGTACTTC
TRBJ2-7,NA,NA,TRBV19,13,CASTLPGDYEQYF,TGTGCCAGTACCCTGCCTGGAGACTACGAGCAGTACTTC
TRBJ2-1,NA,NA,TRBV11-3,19,CASSRDSARDWSPDNEQFF,TGTGCCAGCAGCCGGGACTCAGCACGGGACTGGTCACCGGACAATGAGCAGTTCTTC
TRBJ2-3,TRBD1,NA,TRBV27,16,CASSQWDRGRGDTQYF,TGTGCCAGCAGTCAATGGGACAGGGGGCGAGGAGATACGCAGTATTTT
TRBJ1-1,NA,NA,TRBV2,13,CASSEQGYTEAFF,TGTGCCAGCAGTGAACAGGGGTACACTGAAGCTTTCTTT
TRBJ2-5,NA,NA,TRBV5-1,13,CASSQDTQETQYF,TGCGCCAGCAGCCAGGACACCCAAGAGACCCAGTACTTC
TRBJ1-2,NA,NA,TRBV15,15,CATSAFRDGSSGYTF,TGTGCCACCAGCGCTTTCCGGGACGGCTCAAGCGGCTACACCTTC
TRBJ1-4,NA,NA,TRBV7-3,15,CASSLRPGVNEKLFF,TGTGCCAGCAGCTTACGCCCAGGGGTCAATGAAAAACTGTTTTTT
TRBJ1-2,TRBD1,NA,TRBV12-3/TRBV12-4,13,CASRGTAYEGYTF,TGTGCCAGCAGGGGGACAGCCTATGAGGGCTACACCTTC
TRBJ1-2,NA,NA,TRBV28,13,CATRPGRAYGYTF,TGTGCCACCCGACCGGGGAGGGCCTATGGCTACACCTTC
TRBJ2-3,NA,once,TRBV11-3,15,CASSLGPVNTDTQYF,TGTGCCAGCAGCTTAGGTCCGGTGAACACAGATACGCAGTATTTT
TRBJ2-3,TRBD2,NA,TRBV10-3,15,CAIRASGGSTDTQYF,TGTGCCATCAGGGCTAGCGGGGGGAGCACAGATACGCAGTATTTT
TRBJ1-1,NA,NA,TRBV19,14,CASSTPGQSPEAFF,TGTGCCAGTAGTACCCCAGGACAGTCCCCTGAAGCTTTCTTT
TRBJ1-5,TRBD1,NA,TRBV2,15,CASRTGTGGDQPQHF,TGTGCCAGCAGGACCGGGACAGGGGGCGACCAGCCCCAGCATTTT
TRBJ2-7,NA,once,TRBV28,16,CASSLGPSVLSYEQYF,TGTGCCAGCAGTTTGGGGCCTAGCGTTTTATCCTACGAGCAGTACTTC
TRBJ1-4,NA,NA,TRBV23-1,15,CASSQWKGRGEKLFF,TGCGCCAGCAGTCAATGGAAGGGGAGGGGTGAAAAACTGTTTTTT
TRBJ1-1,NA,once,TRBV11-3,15,CASSSWGRAHTEAFF,TGTGCCAGCAGCTCCTGGGGCAGGGCGCACACTGAAGCTTTCTTT
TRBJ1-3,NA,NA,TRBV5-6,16,CASSSNGRNSGNTIYF,TGTGCCAGCAGCTCTAACGGACGCAACTCTGGAAACACCATATATTTT
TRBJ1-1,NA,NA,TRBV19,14,CASSTDRKNTEAFF,TGTGCCAGTAGTACCGACAGGAAGAACACTGAAGCTTTCTTT
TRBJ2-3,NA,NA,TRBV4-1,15,CASSQWGRSTDTQYF,TGCGCCAGCAGCCAATGGGGTAGAAGCACAGATACGCAGTATTTT
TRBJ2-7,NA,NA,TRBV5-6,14,CASGRYRGAYEQYF,TGTGCCAGCGGACGGTACAGAGGCGCCTACGAGCAGTACTTC
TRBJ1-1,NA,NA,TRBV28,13,CASVLRWNTEAFF,TGTGCCAGCGTGTTGAGGTGGAACACTGAAGCTTTCTTT
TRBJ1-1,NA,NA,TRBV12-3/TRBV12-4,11,CASSLVGEAFF,TGTGCCAGCAGCCTAGTCGGTGAAGCTTTCTTT
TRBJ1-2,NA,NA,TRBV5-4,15,CASSLQGSPRYGYTF,TGTGCCAGCAGCTTGCAAGGGAGCCCCCGCTATGGCTACACCTTC
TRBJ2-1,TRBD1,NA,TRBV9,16,CASSLRSGQDYNEQFF,TGTGCCAGCAGCTTACGTTCGGGACAGGACTACAATGAGCAGTTCTTC
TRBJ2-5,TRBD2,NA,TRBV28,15,CASSLLAGGPETQYF,TGTGCCAGCAGTTTACTAGCGGGGGGGCCAGAGACCCAGTACTTC
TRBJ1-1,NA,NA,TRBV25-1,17,CASSEWGGVNRNTEAFF,TGTGCCAGCAGTGAATGGGGAGGGGTCAACAGGAACACTGAAGCTTTCTTT
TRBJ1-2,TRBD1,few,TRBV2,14,CASSEVDRGLGYTF,TGTGCCAGCAGTGAAGTAGACAGGGGGCTAGGCTACACCTTC
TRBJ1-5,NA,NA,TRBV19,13,CASSRGWNQPQHF,TGTGCCAGTAGTCGGGGGTGGAATCAGCCCCAGCATTTT
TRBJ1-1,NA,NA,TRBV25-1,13,CASSRAGTVEAFF,TGTGCCAGCAGCCGAGCCGGGACGGTTGAAGCTTTCTTT
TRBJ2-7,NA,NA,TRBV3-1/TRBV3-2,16,CASSPPRGSGTGEQYF,TGTGCCAGCAGCCCGCCGCGGGGTAGCGGTACGGGCGAGCAGTACTTC
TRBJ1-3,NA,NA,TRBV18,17,CASSPAVAGLSGNTIYF,TGTGCCAGCTCACCTGCAGTGGCAGGGCTTTCTGGAAACACCATATATTTT
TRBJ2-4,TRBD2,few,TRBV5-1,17,CASSLGTSGGDQNIQYF,TGCGCCAGCAGCTTAGGGACTAGCGGGGGGGACCAAAACATTCAGTACTTC
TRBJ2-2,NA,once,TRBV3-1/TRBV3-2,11,CASNRGGELFF,TGTGCCAGCAACCGAGGAGGGGAGCTGTTTTTT
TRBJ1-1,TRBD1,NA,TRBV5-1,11,CASSDRGKAFF,TGCGCCAGCAGTGACAGGGGGAAAGCTTTCTTT
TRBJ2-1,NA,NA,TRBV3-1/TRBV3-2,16,CASSQDGWGLNNEQFF,TGTGCCAGCAGCCAAGATGGCTGGGGGCTGAACAATGAGCAGTTCTTC
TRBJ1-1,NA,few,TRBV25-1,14,CASSESGAGTEAFF,TGTGCCAGCAGTGAATCGGGGGCCGGGACTGAAGCTTTCTTT
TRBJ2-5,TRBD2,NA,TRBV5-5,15,CASSLVGAGEETQYF,TGTGCCAGCAGCTTGGTCGGGGCGGGGGAAGAGACCCAGTACTTC
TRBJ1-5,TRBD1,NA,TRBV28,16,CASRPGTVYSNQPQHF,TGTGCCAGCAGGCCAGGGACAGTATATAGCAATCAGCCCCAGCATTTT
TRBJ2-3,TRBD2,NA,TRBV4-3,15,CASSFSGGLTDTQYF,TGCGCCAGCAGCTTTAGCGGGGGGCTCACAGATACGCAGTATTTT
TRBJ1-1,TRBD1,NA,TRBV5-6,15,CASSGTGGKNTEAFF,TGTGCCAGCAGCGGGACAGGGGGCAAGAACACTGAAGCTTTCTTT
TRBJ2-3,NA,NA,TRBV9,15,CASSVAGGSTDTQYF,TGTGCCAGCAGCGTAGCGGGCGGTAGCACAGATACGCAGTATTTT
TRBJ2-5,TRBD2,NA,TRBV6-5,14,CASRRAGREETQYF,TGTGCCAGCCGGCGGGCGGGGAGGGAAGAGACCCAGTACTTC
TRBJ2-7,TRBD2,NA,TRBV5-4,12,CASSQERGKQYF,TGTGCCAGCAGCCAGGAGCGGGGGAAGCAGTACTTC
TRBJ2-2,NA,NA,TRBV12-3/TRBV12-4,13,CASSLRSTGELFF,TGTGCCAGCAGTTTAAGATCCACCGGGGAGCTGTTTTTT
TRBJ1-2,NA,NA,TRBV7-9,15,CASSPARGLPPDYTF,TGTGCCAGCAGCCCGGCCCGAGGACTACCCCCTGACTACACCTTC